This TCR beta chain is from a study of early T cells in non-severe SARS-CoV-2 infection. On the study more broadly: Sequencing used unsorted whole-blood bulk RNA, so chains lack pairing. General study points: Anti-spike CD8 responses were favored in VDJdb matching, and private and CD4 specificities were missed.

This clonotype was seen a handful of times. The antigen is not known. CDR1 MNHNY and CDR2 SVGAGI come from the germline V gene (reference sequence). The CDR3 spans 15 residues. Unmatched junction bases numbered 7, after V lost 5 bases and J lost 5 bases. Unique molecular identifiers were added to individual cDNA molecules. A single record per CDR3 protein comes from TCRdb applying MiXCR to the 5' RACE reads. The sample lists 56,000 or so distinct CDR3 sequences; under 12% were seen once. The source of this sequence is an adult who was a healthcare worker with PCR-confirmed SARS-CoV-2 infection or an uninfected control (not recorded which). Sample: whole blood. This chain uses TRBV6-6 with TRBJ2-2; the match to TRBD1 covers 8 bases. CDR3 coding DNA: TGTGCCAGCAGTACATCGACAGGGGCGACCGGGGAGCTGTTTTTT. Translated: CASSTSTGATGELFF.